The next 19 T cell receptor beta chains were all read from a single sample in a study of cytomegalovirus exposure and HLA in healthy donors. Here immunoSEQ multiplex PCR was the method, and the copy in TCRdb shows in-frame clones only, minus some. The sample has roughly 330,000 clones; roughly 90% are singletons. Sequencing was done on a sample of PBMCs. The source of these receptors is a woman younger than 45 in good health and CMV-seropositive.

Note on this clone: Distinct nucleotide sequences in the sample also encode this CDR3. The V call is TRBV9, the J call TRBJ2-7; no reliable D call. Trimming removed 0 bases at V and 7 bases at J, with 8 bases between. Germline V gene lookup returns CDR1 SGDLS and CDR2 YYNGEE. This CDR3 contains 12 residues. The CDR3 protein is CASSVGLGEQYF. The CDR3 DNA reads as TGTGCCAGCAGCGTAGGATTAGGGGAGCAGTACTTC.

The CDR3 loop reads CASSIGPSNNEQFF. CDR3 coding DNA: TGTGCCAGCAGCATAGGGCCTAGCAACAATGAGCAGTTCTTC. This rearrangement joins TRBV11-3 to TRBJ2-1; a weak D match, TRBD2 (5 bases). The CDR3 contains 14 residues. V lost 5 bases and J 5 bases, leaving 13 bases between the germline ends. Germline V gene lookup returns CDR1 SGHNT and CDR2 YENEEA.

V usage is TRBV6-5 and J usage is TRBJ2-7; the D gene is possibly TRBD2 (6 bases). This CDR3 is built from 15 residues. V lost 6 bases, J lost 0 bases, and 15 bases lay in between. Germline V gives CDR1 MNHEY, CDR2 SVGAGI. The CDR3 sequence is CASRREGMSSYEQYF. The CDR3 DNA reads TGTGCCAGCAGGCGGGAAGGGATGAGCTCCTACGAGCAGTACTTC.

The chain couples TRBV27 to TRBJ2-5, with 7 bases fitting TRBD2. The V and J ends lost 5 bases and 1 base, in that order; junction bases with no gene match: 7. This CDR3 is 15 amino acids long. Germline CDR1 reads MNHEY; CDR2 reads SMNVEV (reference sequence). This CDR3 reads CASSGLAESQETQYF. DNA for the CDR3: TGTGCCAGCAGTGGGCTAGCGGAGAGCCAAGAGACCCAGTACTTC.

This chain joins TRBV28 and TRBJ1-6, with TRBD1 as a possible D gene (5 bases). This CDR3 is built from 16 residues. CDR1 MDHEN and CDR2 SYDVKM come from the germline V gene. V lost 2 bases and J 5 bases, leaving 13 bases between the germline ends. The CDR3 DNA is TGTGCCAGCAGTTTAGGGGGGGGGTGGAATAATTCACCCCTCCACTTT. Residues: CASSLGGGWNNSPLHF.

The chain employs TRBV6-5 and TRBJ2-2; 8 bases fit TRBD1. The V and J ends lost 6 bases and 8 bases, in that order; junction bases with no gene match: 2. The CDR3 loop spans 12 amino acids. The germline CDR1 and CDR2 sequences are MNHEY and SVGAGI. The CDR3 reads CASRTGAGELFF. CDR3 in DNA: TGTGCCAGCAGGACAGGGGCGGGGGAGCTGTTTTTT.

This rearrangement joins TRBV27 to TRBJ1-1, with 8 nucleotides matching TRBD1. Trimming removed 5 bases from V and 4 bases from J; junction bases left unmatched: 15. Germline V gene data show CDR1 as MNHEY and CDR2 as SMNVEV (reference sequence). This CDR3 region has 17 residues. Here the CDR3 reads CASSPNHGQGQPTEAFF. The CDR3, as DNA: TGTGCCAGCAGTCCAAACCACGGACAGGGCCAACCCACTGAAGCTTTCTTT.

The rearrangement uses TRBV7-6 and TRBJ2-7, with D hard to call. V was clipped by 1 base and J by 0 bases, with 10 bases between them. The germline V gene has CDR1 SGHVS and CDR2 FNYEAQ. The CDR3 is made up of 15 amino acids. CDR3 sequence (DNA): TGTGCCAGCAGCTTAGGGTCGTCTCCCTCCTACGAGCAGTACTTC. Translated, it gives CASSLGSSPSYEQYF.

This chain connects TRBV30 to TRBJ2-5; the D gene is possibly TRBD1 (6 bases). The CDR3 runs to 13 residues. Trimming took off 0 bases at V and 2 bases at J, with 7 bases between the two ends. Germline assignment: CDR1 GTSNPN and CDR2 SVGIG (reference sequence). The CDR3 protein is CAWSVTGQETQYF. The CDR3 DNA follows: TGTGCCTGGAGTGTAACAGGGCAAGAGACCCAGTACTTC.

The chain has TRBV27 and TRBJ2-2; D could derive from TRBD1 or TRBD2 (6 bases each). With 6 bases removed from V and 7 bases from J, the gap between germline ends came to 15 bases. Germline-derived CDR1 and CDR2 are MNHEY and SMNVEV (reference sequence). The CDR3 length is 14 residues. CDR3 DNA: TGTGCCAGCAGAACCGGGGGCCACATCGGGGAGCTGTTTTTT. Its translation: CASRTGGHIGELFF.

This clone was observed a few times. The V and J genes are TRBV13 and TRBJ1-2; D gene uncertain. V gave up 1 base and J gave up 4 bases, with 7 bases separating them. The germline CDR1 and CDR2 sequences are PRHDT and FYEKMQ (reference sequence). This CDR3 has 13 amino acids. CDR3: CASSLEGSYGYTF. CDR3 sequence (DNA): TGTGCCAGCAGCTTAGAAGGGAGCTATGGCTACACCTTC.

The chain joins TRBV18 to TRBJ2-3; D perhaps matches TRBD2 (5 bases). The CDR3 is 14 amino acids. Per germline, CDR1 KGHSH and CDR2 LQKENI. Deletions cut 6 bases from V and 1 base from J, with 11 bases between. The CDR3: CASSLIGGTDTQYF. The CDR3 nucleotides read TGTGCCAGCTCCCTCATCGGGGGCACAGATACGCAGTATTTT.

V usage is TRBV11-2 and J usage is TRBJ2-5; D is possibly TRBD2 (6 bases). The V end lost 3 bases, the J end lost 8 bases, and 25 bases lay between the germline ends. The length of the CDR3 is 17 residues. Germline CDR1 SGHAT, CDR2 FQNNGV. The CDR3 region is CASSLVEAGTVVGTQYF. The CDR3, as DNA: TGTGCCAGCAGCTTGGTTGAAGCCGGGACTGTGGTGGGAACCCAGTACTTC.

The V and J genes are TRBV27 and TRBJ2-1; TRBD2 agrees at 8 bases. Losses at the gene ends were 1 base for V and 1 base for J; bases not matched to a gene: 6. This CDR3 has 17 amino acids. Germline V lookup: CDR1 MNHEY, CDR2 SMNVEV (reference sequence). The CDR3 spells CASSLFAGGRSYNEQFF. The CDR3 nucleotides are TGTGCCAGCAGTTTATTCGCGGGAGGAAGGTCCTACAATGAGCAGTTCTTC.

This clone was seen a single time. The chain recombines TRBV5-1 with TRBJ1-2; 10 bases are a match to TRBD1. Germline CDR1 SGHRS, CDR2 YFSETQ. V shed 0 bases and J 3 bases; nucleotides not matched to a gene: 5. The CDR3 sequence is 16 residues long. CDR3: CASSLAPDRGDYGYTF. CDR3 DNA sequence: TGCGCCAGCAGCTTGGCCCCGGACAGGGGGGACTATGGCTACACCTTC.

The chain employs TRBV6-5 and TRBJ1-4; D ambiguous. The germline V gene encodes CDR1 MNHEY and CDR2 SVGAGI. V lost 8 bases and J 4 bases, leaving 11 bases between the germline ends. The CDR3 sequence is 13 residues long. The CDR3 nucleotides read TGTGCCAGCCGAGGGTGGAGTAATGAAAAACTGTTTTTT. It specifies CASRGWSNEKLFF.

The chain couples TRBV4-1 to TRBJ1-1; 7 bases match TRBD1. The CDR3 extends over 14 amino acids. The germline V gene has CDR1 MGHRA and CDR2 YSYEKL. V lost 1 base to trimming and J lost 4 bases; unmatched junction nucleotides: 3. This CDR3 reads CASSQGGGFTEAFF. The CDR3 DNA sequence: TGCGCCAGCAGCCAAGGAGGGGGCTTCACTGAAGCTTTCTTT.

The chain has TRBV28 and TRBJ2-7; D may match TRBD1 or TRBD2 (5 bases each). Germline V CDR1 and CDR2: MDHEN, SYDVKM. Deletions cut 7 bases from V and 3 bases from J, with 16 bases between. The CDR3 covers 14 residues. CDR3 loop: CASTPSGLVYEQYF. For the CDR3, the DNA is TGTGCCAGCACCCCCTCGGGGCTAGTCTACGAGCAGTACTTC.

The CDR3 nucleotides read TGTGCCAGCAGCTTAGGAGTAGGAGGAGATGGCAATCAGCCCCAGCATTTT. As protein: CASSLGVGGDGNQPQHF. The chain joins TRBV7-8 to TRBJ1-5; D gene uncertain. V lost 1 base to trimming and J lost 2 bases, with 15 bases between them. Germline loops: CDR1 SGHVS, CDR2 FQNEAQ. The CDR3 covers 17 residues. The full variable domain, with the rest looked up from reference TRBV7-8 and TRBJ1-5, is GAGVSQSPRYKVAKRGQDVALRCDPISGHVSLFWYQQALGQGPEFLTYFQNEAQLDKSGLPSDRFFAERPEGSVSTLKIQRTQQEDSAVYLCASSLGVGGDGNQPQHFGDGTRLSIL.